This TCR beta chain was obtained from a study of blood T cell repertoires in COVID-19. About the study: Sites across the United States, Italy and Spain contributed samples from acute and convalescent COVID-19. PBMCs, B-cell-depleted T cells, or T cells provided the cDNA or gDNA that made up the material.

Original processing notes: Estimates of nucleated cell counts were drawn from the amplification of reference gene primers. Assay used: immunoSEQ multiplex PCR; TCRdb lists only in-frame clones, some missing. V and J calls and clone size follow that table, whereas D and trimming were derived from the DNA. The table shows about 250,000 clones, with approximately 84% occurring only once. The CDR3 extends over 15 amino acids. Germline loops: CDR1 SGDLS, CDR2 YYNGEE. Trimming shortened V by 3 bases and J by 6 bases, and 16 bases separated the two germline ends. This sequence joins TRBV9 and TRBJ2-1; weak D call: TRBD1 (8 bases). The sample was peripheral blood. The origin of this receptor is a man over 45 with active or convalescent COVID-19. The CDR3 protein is CASSGRGRGRNEQFF. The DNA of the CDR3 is TGTGCCAGCAGCGGCAGGGGGCGGGGGCGCAATGAGCAGTTCTTC.